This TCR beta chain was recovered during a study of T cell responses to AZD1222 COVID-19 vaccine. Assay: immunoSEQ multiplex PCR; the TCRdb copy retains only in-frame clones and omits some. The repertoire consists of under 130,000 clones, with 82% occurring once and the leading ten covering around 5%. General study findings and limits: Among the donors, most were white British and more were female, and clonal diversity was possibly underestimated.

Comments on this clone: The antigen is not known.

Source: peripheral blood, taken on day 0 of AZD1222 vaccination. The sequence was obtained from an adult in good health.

CDR3 DNA: TGTGCCAGCAGCCCTAACCCCCACGATGCGGGGGAGCAGTACTTC. Translating gives CASSPNPHDAGEQYF. The chain couples TRBV7-9 to TRBJ2-7; D is perhaps TRBD2 (6 bases). Germline assignment: CDR1 SEHNR and CDR2 FQNEAQ (reference sequence). Trimming pared 5 bases from V and 7 bases from J, leaving 21 bases between. The CDR3 loop spans 15 amino acids.